These T cell receptor beta chains were read from a single sample in a study of blood T cell repertoires in COVID-19. This table comes from immunoSEQ multiplex PCR, and its TCRdb copy is limited to in-frame clones, with some not included. The sample carries 240,000 or so clones, 87% recorded once. Material: peripheral blood. The origin of the receptors is a man in his fifties or sixties who had recovered from COVID-19. CDR3s include the opening cysteine and the closing phenylalanine or tryptophan. D genes are given only for firm matches. Size values are once, few and many counts, or a class for expanded clones, and some rows have none.

clone size	D gene	V gene	J gene	CDR3 protein	CDR3 DNA
few	NA	TRBV11-2	TRBJ1-6	CASSLGRGDNSPLHF	TGTGCCAGCAGCTTGGGCCGGGGGGATAATTCACCCCTCCACTTT
NA	NA	TRBV27	TRBJ2-1	CASSPRDKDNEQFF	TGTGCCAGCAGTCCCCGAGACAAGGACAATGAGCAGTTCTTC
NA	NA	TRBV28	TRBJ2-7	CASSLAGQRAYEQYF	TGTGCCAGCAGTTTAGCGGGACAGAGAGCCTACGAGCAGTACTTC
NA	NA	TRBV19	TRBJ1-5	CASSIIIARGLQPENQPQHF	TGTGCCAGTAGTATCATAATAGCCCGGGGTTTACAGCCAGAGAATCAGCCCCAGCATTTT
NA	NA	TRBV27	TRBJ2-2	CAGGRGAGTGELFF	TGTGCCGGGGGGAGGGGGGCTGGGACCGGGGAGCTGTTTTTT
once	TRBD1	TRBV15	TRBJ2-7	CATSKGQQYEQYF	TGTGCCACCAGCAAGGGACAGCAATACGAGCAGTACTTC
NA	NA	TRBV19	TRBJ1-2	CASSAGEYGYTF	TGTGCCAGTAGCGCAGGGGAATATGGCTACACCTTC
NA	TRBD1	TRBV29-1	TRBJ1-2	CSVQGQGLGRGYTF	TGCAGCGTACAGGGACAGGGGCTGGGAAGGGGCTACACCTTC
NA	NA	TRBV5-1	TRBJ1-1	CASSLEARKNTEAFF	TGCGCCAGCAGCTTGGAGGCCAGGAAAAACACTGAAGCTTTCTTT
once	TRBD1	TRBV24-1	TRBJ2-1	CATGDRGISYNEQFF	TGTGCCACCGGGGACAGGGGGATCTCCTACAATGAGCAGTTCTTC
NA	NA	TRBV5-1	TRBJ1-6	CASSPTGYNSPLHF	TGCGCCAGCAGCCCGACAGGTTATAATTCACCCCTCCACTTT
NA	NA	TRBV5-1	TRBJ2-5	CASSFSETQYF	TGCGCCAGCAGCTTCAGTGAGACCCAGTACTTC
NA	TRBD2	TRBV5-6	TRBJ2-1	CASSLRTSATYNEQFF	TGTGCCAGCAGCCTGCGGACTAGCGCCACCTACAATGAGCAGTTCTTC
NA	NA	TRBV5-1	TRBJ2-1	CASSLGQGWNEQFF	TGCGCCAGCAGCTTAGGGCAGGGTTGGAATGAGCAGTTCTTC
many	NA	TRBV5-1	TRBJ2-2	CASSSPRFGVWTGELFF	TGCGCCAGCAGCTCCCCGCGGTTCGGGGTTTGGACCGGGGAGCTGTTTTTT
once	NA	TRBV12-2	TRBJ2-4	CASRLNGKRGGFGKNIQYF	TGTGCAAGTCGCTTAAATGGGAAGCGGGGGGGCTTTGGCAAAAACATTCAGTACTTC
NA	TRBD1	TRBV7-9	TRBJ2-2	CASSFRGSSTGELFF	TGTGCCAGCAGCTTCAGGGGGTCGTCCACCGGGGAGCTGTTTTTT
NA	TRBD1	TRBV4-1	TRBJ2-7	CASSHLGQGYYEQYF	TGCGCCAGCAGCCATCTGGGACAGGGATATTACGAGCAGTACTTC
NA	TRBD1	TRBV5-1	TRBJ2-3	CATGTGGLGDTQYF	TGCGCCACCGGGACAGGGGGCTTAGGGGATACGCAGTATTTT
once	TRBD2	TRBV7-9	TRBJ2-2	CASSDPGLAGINTGELFF	TGTGCCAGCAGCGATCCGGGACTAGCGGGGATAAACACCGGGGAGCTGTTTTTT
NA	TRBD2	TRBV3-1/TRBV3-2	TRBJ2-4	CASSQRDQKRGWDNIQYF	TGTGCCAGCAGCCAACGGGATCAGAAGCGGGGGTGGGATAACATTCAGTACTTC
NA	TRBD1	TRBV5-1	TRBJ2-3	CATAAGQVTDTQYF	TGCGCCACCGCCGCGGGACAGGTCACAGATACGCAGTATTTT
NA	NA	TRBV3-1/TRBV3-2	TRBJ1-4	CASSHRDLGDYEKLFF	TGTGCCAGCAGCCACAGGGATCTGGGGGACTATGAAAAACTGTTTTTT
few	TRBD1	TRBV5-4	TRBJ1-2	CASSLGDRKIGYTF	TGTGCCAGCAGCTTGGGGGACAGGAAGATTGGCTACACCTTC
NA	TRBD1	TRBV28	TRBJ2-3	CASIIPGQGLSGGQYF	TGTGCCAGCATTATACCGGGACAGGGGCTGAGTGGAGGGCAGTATTTT
NA	TRBD1	TRBV27	TRBJ2-7	CASSPEGTGPYEQYF	TGTGCCAGCAGCCCTGAAGGGACAGGGCCCTACGAGCAGTACTTC
NA	NA	TRBV20-1	TRBJ2-7	CSASRGYEQYF	TGCAGTGCTAGTAGAGGCTACGAGCAGTACTTC
NA	TRBD2	TRBV5-1	TRBJ2-1	CASSLAAAGGPISSYNEQFF	TGCGCCAGCAGCTTGGCTGCAGCGGGGGGCCCGATAAGCTCCTACAATGAGCAGTTCTTC
few	TRBD2	TRBV5-1	TRBJ2-1	CASSWTSGVFGEQFF	TGCGCCAGCAGCTGGACTAGCGGGGTCTTCGGCGAGCAGTTCTTC
NA	TRBD2	TRBV29-1	TRBJ2-7	CSAAPEASGGAETYEQYF	TGCAGCGCCGCCCCGGAGGCTAGCGGGGGGGCAGAAACCTACGAGCAGTACTTC
NA	NA	TRBV5-1	TRBJ1-2	CASSFAENLYGYTF	TGCGCCAGCAGCTTCGCGGAGAACCTCTATGGCTACACCTTC
NA	NA	TRBV30	TRBJ1-6	CAFNQGSGSPLHF	TGTGCCTTTAATCAGGGGTCTGGATCACCCCTCCACTTT
NA	NA	TRBV6-5	TRBJ1-1	CASSLGQRNTEAFF	TGTGCCAGCAGTCTCGGACAAAGGAACACTGAAGCTTTCTTT
NA	TRBD2	TRBV5-1	TRBJ2-7	CASSGTAGGLYEQYF	TGCGCCAGCAGCGGGACCGCGGGGGGGCTCTACGAGCAGTACTTC
NA	NA	TRBV7-2	TRBJ2-4	CASSVGTSIQYF	TGTGCCAGCAGCGTCGGGACTTCCATTCAGTACTTC
NA	TRBD1	TRBV18	TRBJ1-1	CASSLSGTGHTWAFF	TGTGCCAGCTCTCTGTCGGGGACAGGGCATACGTGGGCTTTCTTT
NA	NA	TRBV29-1	TRBJ2-1	CSGDRAGYNEQFF	TGCAGCGGTGACAGGGCGGGGTACAATGAGCAGTTCTTC
NA	TRBD2	TRBV19	TRBJ2-1	CASSILGLAGRLEQFF	TGTGCCAGTAGTATCTTGGGACTAGCGGGGAGGCTCGAGCAGTTCTTC
NA	NA	TRBV24-1	TRBJ2-3	CATSDGLTDTQYF	TGTGCCACCAGTGATGGACTCACAGATACGCAGTATTTT
NA	TRBD1	TRBV27	TRBJ1-6	CASSLLPETQGDNSSLHF	TGTGCCAGCAGTTTACTTCCCGAAACACAGGGGGATAATTCATCCCTCCACTTT
NA	TRBD1	TRBV2	TRBJ1-1	CASSRQGNTEAFF	TGTGCCAGCAGCAGACAGGGGAACACTGAAGCTTTCTTT
NA	TRBD1	TRBV5-1	TRBJ2-1	CASSLKTGTGVYNEQFF	TGCGCCAGCAGCTTGAAAACCGGGACAGGGGTTTACAATGAGCAGTTCTTC
NA	NA	TRBV19	TRBJ1-6	CASSTGKSGNSPLHF	TGTGCCAGTAGTACAGGGAAGTCTGGAAATTCACCCCTCCACTTT
once	TRBD2	TRBV15	TRBJ2-1	CATSSFTRRLAGVGEQFF	TGTGCCACCAGCAGTTTTACCCGGAGACTAGCGGGGGTAGGTGAGCAGTTCTTC
once	NA	TRBV9	TRBJ1-5	CASSEDSYSNQPQHF	TGTGCCAGCAGCGAAGACAGCTATAGCAATCAGCCCCAGCATTTT
NA	TRBD2	TRBV9	TRBJ2-1	CASSVGSSGAAFNEQFF	TGTGCCAGCAGCGTAGGTTCTAGCGGCGCTGCGTTCAATGAGCAGTTCTTC
NA	TRBD1	TRBV11-1	TRBJ2-1	CASSKGQGDYNEQFF	TGTGCCAGCAGCAAGGGACAGGGGGACTACAATGAGCAGTTCTTC
NA	NA	TRBV6-1	TRBJ2-5	CASSDQSGQETQYF	TGTGCCAGCAGTGACCAGTCAGGCCAAGAGACCCAGTACTTC
NA	NA	TRBV10-3	TRBJ1-2	CAISVGGNYGYTF	TGTGCCATCAGTGTTGGGGGCAACTATGGCTACACCTTC
NA	TRBD2	TRBV6-5	TRBJ2-7	CASRGYSSGETEQYF	TGTGCCAGCAGGGGTTATTCTAGCGGGGAGACCGAGCAGTACTTC
once	NA	TRBV5-8	TRBJ1-1	CASSPEKNTEAFF	TGTGCCAGCAGCCCTGAGAAGAACACTGAAGCTTTCTTT
NA	NA	TRBV21-1	TRBJ2-1	CASTRSSGTGYNEQFF	TGTGCCAGCACCAGATCCTCCGGGACAGGCTACAATGAGCAGTTCTTC
NA	NA	TRBV5-6	TRBJ1-1	CASSLKLSGASIGTEAFF	TGTGCCAGCAGCTTGAAGTTATCAGGGGCTTCGATTGGCACTGAAGCTTTCTTT